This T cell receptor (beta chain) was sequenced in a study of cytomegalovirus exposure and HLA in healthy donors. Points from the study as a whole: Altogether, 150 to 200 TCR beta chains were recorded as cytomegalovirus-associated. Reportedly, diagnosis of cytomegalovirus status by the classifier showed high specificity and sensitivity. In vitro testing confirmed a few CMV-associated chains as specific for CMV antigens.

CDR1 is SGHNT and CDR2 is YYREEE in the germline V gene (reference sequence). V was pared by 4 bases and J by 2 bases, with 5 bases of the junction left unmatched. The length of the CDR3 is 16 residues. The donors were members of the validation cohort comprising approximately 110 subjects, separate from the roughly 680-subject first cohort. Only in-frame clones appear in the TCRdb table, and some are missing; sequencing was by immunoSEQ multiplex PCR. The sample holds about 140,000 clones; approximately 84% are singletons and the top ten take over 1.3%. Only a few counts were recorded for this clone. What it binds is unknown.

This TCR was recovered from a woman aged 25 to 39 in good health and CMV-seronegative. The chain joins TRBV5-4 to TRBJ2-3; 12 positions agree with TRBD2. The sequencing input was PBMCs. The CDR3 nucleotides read TGTGCCAGCAGCGCCGGACTAGCGGGGATCACAGATACGCAGTATTTT. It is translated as CASSAGLAGITDTQYF.